The rows below give T cell receptor beta chains drawn from one sample of a study of cytomegalovirus exposure and HLA in healthy donors. Clones were sequenced by immunoSEQ multiplex PCR, and TCRdb holds only the in-frame ones, with some missing. The sample totals about 20,000 clones. The sample was PBMCs. Receptor source: a man in his fifties or sixties in good health and CMV-seropositive. The CDR3 runs from the conserved cysteine through the conserved F or W. The D gene is left open where the match is weak.

13	TRBV11-1	-	TRBJ2-1	TGTGCCAGCAGCCCAGGGCTATACAATGAGCAGTTCTTC	CASSPGLYNEQFF
12	TRBV30	-	TRBJ1-3	TGTGCCTGGAGTGTACATGGAAACACCATATATTTT	CAWSVHGNTIYF
15	TRBV18	TRBD1	TRBJ2-7	TGTGCCAGCTCATTAAATCAGGGGGCTTCGGACGAGCAGTACTTC	CASSLNQGASDEQYF
15	TRBV10-3	TRBD2	TRBJ2-7	TGTGCCATCAGTGATAGTAGCGGGAGAGACTACGAGCAGTACTTC	CAISDSSGRDYEQYF
15	TRBV18	TRBD1	TRBJ2-2	TGTGCCAGCTCTCAACAGGGGGCTAACACCGGGGAGCTGTTTTTT	CASSQQGANTGELFF
14	TRBV18	-	TRBJ1-1	TGTGCCAGCTCACTACTCCGGGAGGATACTGAAGCTTTCTTT	CASSLLREDTEAFF
16	TRBV30	TRBD1	TRBJ1-5	TGTGCCTGGAGTGTACAGGGACAGGGGGCGAGTCAGCCCCAGCATTTT	CAWSVQGQGASQPQHF
14	TRBV5-1	TRBD2	TRBJ2-1	TGCGCCAGCAGTTTAATTAGCGGGAAAAGCGAGCAGTTCTTC	CASSLISGKSEQFF
14	TRBV29-1	-	TRBJ2-3	TGCAGCGTTGAGACTCGATCTAGCACAGATACGCAGTATTTT	CSVETRSSTDTQYF
14	TRBV9	-	TRBJ2-3	TGTGCCAGCAGCGTAGCGGGAGAGTCAGATACGCAGTATTTT	CASSVAGESDTQYF
14	TRBV2	-	TRBJ2-7	TGTGCCAGCAGTCTGCGGCGGCTCGGGTACGAGCAGTACTTC	CASSLRRLGYEQYF
14	TRBV6-1	-	TRBJ2-5	TGTGCCAGCAGTGAAAGGGGCAGTCAAGAGACCCAGTACTTC	CASSERGSQETQYF
15	TRBV6-1	-	TRBJ2-7	TGTGCCAGCACCAGGGATGGTAAGAGCTCCTACGAGCAGTACTTC	CASTRDGKSSYEQYF
15	TRBV18	-	TRBJ2-1	TGTGCCAGCTCACCACCTTCGAAGGCCAGGGGTGAGCAGTTCTTC	CASSPPSKARGEQFF
13	TRBV7-9	-	TRBJ2-2	TGTGCCAGCAGCTTTCAGGGGATCGGGGAGCTGTTTTTT	CASSFQGIGELFF
13	TRBV18	-	TRBJ2-7	TGTGCCAGCTCACCCGAAGAATATTCGGGGAAGTGCTTC	CASSPEEYSGKCF
14	TRBV7-9	-	TRBJ2-7	TGTGCCATCTCCAAGGAGATACTTGCCATCGAGCAGTACTTC	CAISKEILAIEQYF
15	TRBV6-1	TRBD1	TRBJ2-2	TGTGCCAGCGTCCCGGGACAGCCGAACACCGGGGAGCTGTTTTTT	CASVPGQPNTGELFF
14	TRBV4-1	TRBD1	TRBJ2-7	TGCGCCAGCAGCCAAGGTCTCAGGGGGCAAGAGCAGTACTTC	CASSQGLRGQEQYF
14	TRBV13	TRBD1	TRBJ2-1	TGTGCCAGCAGCCCGGACAGGGGAGGCTATGAGCAGTTCTTC	CASSPDRGGYEQFF
15	TRBV4-1	TRBD1	TRBJ2-7	TGCGCCAGCAGCCAAGACCGGACAGGGGATAGCGAGCAGTACTTC	CASSQDRTGDSEQYF
14	TRBV15	-	TRBJ2-7	TGTGCCACCAGCAGGGCCGGACTTACCTACGAGCAGTACTTC	CATSRAGLTYEQYF
11	TRBV20-1	TRBD1	TRBJ2-7	TGCAGTGCTGGGACAGCCTACGAGCAGTACTTC	CSAGTAYEQYF
16	TRBV2	-	TRBJ1-5	TGTGCCAGCAGTGAAAGGGCAGGGAGAGGGAGGAAGCCCCAGCATTTT	CASSERAGRGRKPQHF
11	TRBV9	-	TRBJ1-1	TGTGCCAGCAGCGCCCAGTATGAAGCTTTCTTT	CASSAQYEAFF
15	TRBV9	-	TRBJ1-2	TGTGCCAGCAGCGGTAAGGGGAGGGGGAAATATGGCTACACCTTC	CASSGKGRGKYGYTF
14	TRBV7-9	-	TRBJ1-3	TGTGCCAGCGAACGTGGCCTCTCTGGAAACACCATATATTTT	CASERGLSGNTIYF
15	TRBV15	-	TRBJ1-2	TGTGCCACCAGCAGAGAGGGCGGGGGGGCTTATGGCTACACCTTC	CATSREGGGAYGYTF
15	TRBV18	-	TRBJ1-2	TGTGCCAGCTCACCTCCTCGAGGTCAGAACTATGGCTACACCTTC	CASSPPRGQNYGYTF
16	TRBV28	TRBD2	TRBJ2-7	TGTGCCAGCACCCCTTTTGGGACTAGCGGCGCCTACGAGCAGTACTTC	CASTPFGTSGAYEQYF
15	TRBV7-8	TRBD1	TRBJ1-5	TGTGCCAGCAGCCCCCGACAGGGCCCCAATCAGCCCCAGCATTTT	CASSPRQGPNQPQHF
14	TRBV7-9	-	TRBJ1-4	TGTGCCAGCAGCTTCTCGGACAGCGGTGAAAAACTGTTTTTT	CASSFSDSGEKLFF
18	TRBV18	-	TRBJ2-6	TGTGCCAGCTCACCACTACAGGGACCCTCCTCTGGGGCCAACGTCCTGACTTTC	CASSPLQGPSSGANVLTF
14	TRBV15	TRBD1	TRBJ1-5	TGTGCCACCAGCATCGACAGGGCAGGTCAGCCCCAGCATTTT	CATSIDRAGQPQHF
13	TRBV27	-	TRBJ1-1	TGTGCCAGCAGCCTGTGGGACGGGAGAGAAGCTTTCTTT	CASSLWDGREAFF
17	TRBV6-1	TRBD1	TRBJ1-1	TGTGCCAGCAGTGACTTTCGTAGGGACAGGGGGAACACTGAAGCTTTCTTT	CASSDFRRDRGNTEAFF
14	TRBV2	TRBD1	TRBJ1-1	TGTGCCAGCAGGGAGCGAGGGGGCGGGACTGAAGCTTTCTTT	CASRERGGGTEAFF
14	TRBV5-1	-	TRBJ1-1	TGCGCCAGCAGCCCCTCCGCGGTGGACACTGAAGCTTTCTTT	CASSPSAVDTEAFF
17	TRBV18	-	TRBJ1-1	TGTGCCAGCTCACCCTCAACGCCGGGGGGGCAAAACACTGAAGCTTTCTTT	CASSPSTPGGQNTEAFF
12	TRBV25-1	TRBD1	TRBJ1-2	TGTGCCAGCCAGGGGGCAGGATATGGCTACACCTTC	CASQGAGYGYTF
14	TRBV5-4	TRBD2	TRBJ2-1	TGTGCCAGCAGCGTGGGACTAGCGGGAGACGAGCAGTTCTTC	CASSVGLAGDEQFF
14	TRBV11-2	TRBD1	TRBJ1-4	TGTGCCAGCAGCTTAACCCAGACAGGGGGGAAACTGTTTTTT	CASSLTQTGGKLFF
15	TRBV29-1	TRBD2	TRBJ2-1	TGCAGCGTCGGGGGGGCGGTCGTAAATGGGGATGAGCAGTTCTTC	CSVGGAVVNGDEQFF
15	TRBV2	TRBD2	TRBJ2-2	TGTGCCAGCAGGGAACTAGCGGGAGGGCTCGGGGAGCTGTTTTTT	CASRELAGGLGELFF
15	TRBV5-8	-	TRBJ1-1	TGTGCCAGCAGCTTGGCGCGGGAAAGGGACACTGAAGCTTTCTTT	CASSLARERDTEAFF
14	TRBV6-5	-	TRBJ1-4	TGTGCCAGCAGCCCCCGCCGGGGTAATGAAAAACTGTTTTTT	CASSPRRGNEKLFF
18	TRBV19	-	TRBJ1-1	TGTGCCAGTAGTATAGTTGGGGTTGCGGGGCCCAAGAACACTGAAGCTTTCTTT	CASSIVGVAGPKNTEAFF
13	TRBV7-9	-	TRBJ2-7	TGTGCCAGCAGCTTAGCCGTACACTACGAGCAGTACTTC	CASSLAVHYEQYF
15	TRBV5-4	TRBD1	TRBJ2-2	TGTGCCAGCAGCTTCTGGACAGGGGACACCGGGGAGCTGTTTTTT	CASSFWTGDTGELFF
14	TRBV7-2	-	TRBJ1-5	TGTGCCAGCAGCTTAACAGCCAGCAATCAGCCCCAGCATTTT	CASSLTASNQPQHF
16	TRBV9	-	TRBJ2-2	TGTGCCAGCAGAACTAACGACCCCTCGAACACCGGGGAGCTGTTTTTT	CASRTNDPSNTGELFF